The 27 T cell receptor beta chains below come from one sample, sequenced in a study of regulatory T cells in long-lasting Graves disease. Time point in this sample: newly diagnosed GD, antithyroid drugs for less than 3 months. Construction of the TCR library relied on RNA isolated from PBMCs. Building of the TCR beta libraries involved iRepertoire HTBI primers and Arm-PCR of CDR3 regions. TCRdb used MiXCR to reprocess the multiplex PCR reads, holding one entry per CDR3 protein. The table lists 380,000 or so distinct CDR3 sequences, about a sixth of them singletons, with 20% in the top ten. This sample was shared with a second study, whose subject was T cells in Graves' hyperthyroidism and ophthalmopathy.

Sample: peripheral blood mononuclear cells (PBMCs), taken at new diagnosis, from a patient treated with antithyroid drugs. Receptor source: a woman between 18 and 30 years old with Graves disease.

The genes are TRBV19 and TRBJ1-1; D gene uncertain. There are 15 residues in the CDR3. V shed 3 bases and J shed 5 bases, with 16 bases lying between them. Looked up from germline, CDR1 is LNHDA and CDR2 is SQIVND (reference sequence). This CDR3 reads CASSIGFKGITEAFF. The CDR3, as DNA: TGTGCCAGTAGTATTGGGTTTAAGGGTATAACTGAAGCTTTCTTT.

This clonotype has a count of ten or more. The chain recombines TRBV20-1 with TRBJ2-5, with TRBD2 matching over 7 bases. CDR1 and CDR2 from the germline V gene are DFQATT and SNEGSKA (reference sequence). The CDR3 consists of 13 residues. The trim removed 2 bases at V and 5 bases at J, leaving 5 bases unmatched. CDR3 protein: CSARKRGTETQYF. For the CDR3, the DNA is TGCAGTGCTAGAAAGCGGGGCACTGAGACCCAGTACTTC.

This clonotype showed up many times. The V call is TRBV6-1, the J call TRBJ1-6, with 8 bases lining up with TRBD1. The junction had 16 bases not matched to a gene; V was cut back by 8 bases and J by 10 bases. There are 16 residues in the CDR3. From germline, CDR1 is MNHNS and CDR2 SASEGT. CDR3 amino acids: CASRTVVAGGVSPLHF. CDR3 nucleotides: TGTGCCAGCCGGACCGTGGTCGCAGGGGGCGTCTCACCCCTCCACTTT.

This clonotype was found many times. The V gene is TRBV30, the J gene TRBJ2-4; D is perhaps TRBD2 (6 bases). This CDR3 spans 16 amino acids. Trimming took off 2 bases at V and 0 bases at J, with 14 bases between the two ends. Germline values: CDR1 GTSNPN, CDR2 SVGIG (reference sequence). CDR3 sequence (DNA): TGTGCCTGGAGTAACCCGAGGAGGGCAGCCAAAAACATTCAGTACTTC. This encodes CAWSNPRRAAKNIQYF.

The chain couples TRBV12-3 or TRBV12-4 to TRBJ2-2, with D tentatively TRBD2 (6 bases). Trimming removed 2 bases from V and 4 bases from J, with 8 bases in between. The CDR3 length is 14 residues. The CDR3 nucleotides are TGTGCCAGCAGTTTATGGGACTCCACCGGGGAGCTGTTTTTT. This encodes CASSLWDSTGELFF.

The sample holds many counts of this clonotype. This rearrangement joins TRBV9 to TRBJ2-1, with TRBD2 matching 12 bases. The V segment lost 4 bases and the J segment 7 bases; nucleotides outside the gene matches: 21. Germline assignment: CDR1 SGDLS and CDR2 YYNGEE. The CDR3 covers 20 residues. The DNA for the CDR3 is TGTGCCAGCAGCCCCCAGGGGAGTCTAGCGGGAGGGCCCAGCAGAAATGAGCAGTTCTTC. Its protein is CASSPQGSLAGGPSRNEQFF.

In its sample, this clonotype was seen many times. CDR3 nucleotide sequence: TGTGCCAGCAGTTACGCGACTAGCGGGAGGGCCTACGAGCAGTACTTC. It translates to CASSYATSGRAYEQYF. The chain links TRBV6-2 or TRBV6-3 to TRBJ2-7; TRBD2 matches at 14 bases. The CDR3 extends over 16 amino acids. Germline CDR1 MNHEY, CDR2 SVGEGT. V was pared by 2 bases and J by 2 bases, with 2 bases of the junction left unmatched.

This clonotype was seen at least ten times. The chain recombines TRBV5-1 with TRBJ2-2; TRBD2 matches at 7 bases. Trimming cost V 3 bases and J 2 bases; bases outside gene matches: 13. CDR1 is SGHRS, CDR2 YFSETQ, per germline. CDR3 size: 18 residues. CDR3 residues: CASSWSGGERGNTGELFF. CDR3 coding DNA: TGCGCCAGCAGCTGGTCGGGTGGAGAGCGGGGAAACACCGGGGAGCTGTTTTTT. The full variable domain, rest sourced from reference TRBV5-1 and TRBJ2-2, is KAGVTQTPRYLIKTRGQQVTLSCSPISGHRSVSWYQQTPGQGLQFLFEYFSETQRNKGNFPGRFSGRQFSNSRSEMNVSTLELGDSALYLCASSWSGGERGNTGELFFGEGSRLTVL.

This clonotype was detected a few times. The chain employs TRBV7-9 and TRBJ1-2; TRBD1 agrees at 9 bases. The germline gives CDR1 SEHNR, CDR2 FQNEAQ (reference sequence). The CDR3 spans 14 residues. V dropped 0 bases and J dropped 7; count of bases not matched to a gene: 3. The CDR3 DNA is TGTGCCAGCAGCTTAGCGGGGACAGGGTCTGGCTACACCTTC. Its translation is CASSLAGTGSGYTF.

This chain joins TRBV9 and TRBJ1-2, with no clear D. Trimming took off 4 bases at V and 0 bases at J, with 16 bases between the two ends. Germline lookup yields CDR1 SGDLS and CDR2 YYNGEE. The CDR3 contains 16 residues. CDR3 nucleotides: TGTGCCAGCAGCCCCTACGGACGCGGATCTAACTATGGCTACACCTTC. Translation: CASSPYGRGSNYGYTF.

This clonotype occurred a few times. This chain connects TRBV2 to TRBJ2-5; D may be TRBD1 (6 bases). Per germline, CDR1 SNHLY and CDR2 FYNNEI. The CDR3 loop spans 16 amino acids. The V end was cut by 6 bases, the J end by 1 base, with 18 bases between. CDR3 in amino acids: CASSVPGTSAQETQYF. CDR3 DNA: TGTGCCAGCAGCGTCCCCGGGACATCCGCCCAAGAGACCCAGTACTTC.

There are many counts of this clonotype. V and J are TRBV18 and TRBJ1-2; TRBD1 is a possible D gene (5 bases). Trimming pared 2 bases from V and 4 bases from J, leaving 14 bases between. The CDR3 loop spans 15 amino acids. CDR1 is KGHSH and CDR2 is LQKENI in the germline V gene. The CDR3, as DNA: TGTGCCAGCTCACCAGCCCAGGGCCAGGCCTATGGCTACACCTTC. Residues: CASSPAQGQAYGYTF.

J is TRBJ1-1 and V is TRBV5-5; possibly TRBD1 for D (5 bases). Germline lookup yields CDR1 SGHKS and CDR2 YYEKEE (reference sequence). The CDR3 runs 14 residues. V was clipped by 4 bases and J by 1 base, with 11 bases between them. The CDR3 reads CASSDRGQNTEAFF. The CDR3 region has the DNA TGTGCCAGCAGCGACCGCGGACAGAACACTGAAGCTTTCTTT. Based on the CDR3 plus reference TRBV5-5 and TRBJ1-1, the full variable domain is DAGVTQSPTHLIKTRGQQVTLRCSPISGHKSVSWYQQVLGQGPQFIFQYYEKEERGRGNFPDRFSARQFPNYSSELNVNALLLGDSALYLCASSDRGQNTEAFFGQGTRLTVV.

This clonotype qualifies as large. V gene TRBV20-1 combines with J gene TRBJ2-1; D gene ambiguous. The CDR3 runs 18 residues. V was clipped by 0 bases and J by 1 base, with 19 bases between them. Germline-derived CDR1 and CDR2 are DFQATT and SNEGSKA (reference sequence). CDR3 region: CSARDYLTKTDSYNEQFF. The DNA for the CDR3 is TGCAGTGCTAGAGACTACCTCACTAAAACCGATTCCTACAATGAGCAGTTCTTC.

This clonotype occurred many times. CDR3 sequence: CSAGVRGLSYEQYF. The CDR3 DNA sequence: TGCAGTGCCGGGGTTAGGGGGCTCTCTTACGAGCAGTACTTC. V usage is TRBV20-1 and J usage is TRBJ2-7; 7 bases map to TRBD1. V lost 6 bases and J lost 4; bases outside the gene matches: 12. Germline loops: CDR1 DFQATT, CDR2 SNEGSKA (reference sequence). The CDR3 runs to 14 residues.

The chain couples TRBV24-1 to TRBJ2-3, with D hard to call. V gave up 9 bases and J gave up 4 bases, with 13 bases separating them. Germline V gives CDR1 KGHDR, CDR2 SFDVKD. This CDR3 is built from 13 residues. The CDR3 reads CATRPRSSDTQYF. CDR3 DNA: TGTGCCACCCGACCACGGTCATCAGATACGCAGTATTTT.

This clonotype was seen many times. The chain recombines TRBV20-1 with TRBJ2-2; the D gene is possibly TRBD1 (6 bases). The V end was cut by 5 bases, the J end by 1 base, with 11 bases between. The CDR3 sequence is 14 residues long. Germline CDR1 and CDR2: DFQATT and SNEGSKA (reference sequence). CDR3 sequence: CSAPGHQNTGELFF. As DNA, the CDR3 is TGCAGTGCTCCGGGACACCAGAACACCGGGGAGCTGTTTTTT.

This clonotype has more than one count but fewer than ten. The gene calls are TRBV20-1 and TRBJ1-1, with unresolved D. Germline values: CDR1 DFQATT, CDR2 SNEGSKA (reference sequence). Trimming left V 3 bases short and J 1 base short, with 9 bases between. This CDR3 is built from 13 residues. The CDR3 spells CSASVGTNTEAFF. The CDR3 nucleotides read TGCAGTGCTAGTGTGGGAACGAACACTGAAGCTTTCTTT.

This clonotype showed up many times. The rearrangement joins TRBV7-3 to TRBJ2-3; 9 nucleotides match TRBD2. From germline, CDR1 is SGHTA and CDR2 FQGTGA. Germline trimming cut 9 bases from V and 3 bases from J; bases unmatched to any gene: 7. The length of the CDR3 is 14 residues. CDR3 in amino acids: CASGSGRGTDTQYF. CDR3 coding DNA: TGTGCCAGTGGTAGCGGGAGAGGGACAGATACGCAGTATTTT.

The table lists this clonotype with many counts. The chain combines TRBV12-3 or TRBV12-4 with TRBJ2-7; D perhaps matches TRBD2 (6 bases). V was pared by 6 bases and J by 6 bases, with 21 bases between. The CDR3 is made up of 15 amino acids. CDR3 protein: CASRGGAAVRSEQYF. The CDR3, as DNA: TGTGCCAGCAGGGGGGGAGCAGCCGTACGTAGCGAGCAGTACTTC.

The CDR3 region is CSAAGGIRTDTQYF. CDR3 nucleotides: TGCAGCGCCGCCGGGGGGATCCGCACAGATACGCAGTATTTT. The V gene is TRBV29-1, the J gene TRBJ2-3; TRBD2 matches at 7 bases. The ends lost 7 bases at V and 1 base at J; junction bases unmatched: 8. Per germline, CDR1 SQVTM and CDR2 ANQGSEA. The CDR3 spans 14 residues.

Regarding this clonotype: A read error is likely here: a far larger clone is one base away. The CDR3 DNA sequence: TGTACCAGCGCTTCGGGGGTTGGGTACGAGCAGTACTTC. It codes for CTSASGVGYEQYF. J is TRBJ2-5 and V is TRBV12-3 or TRBV12-4, with a tentative D call TRBD2 (6 bases). TRBJ2-7 matches the DNA end more closely, so the J call is doubtful. The CDR3 loop spans 13 amino acids.

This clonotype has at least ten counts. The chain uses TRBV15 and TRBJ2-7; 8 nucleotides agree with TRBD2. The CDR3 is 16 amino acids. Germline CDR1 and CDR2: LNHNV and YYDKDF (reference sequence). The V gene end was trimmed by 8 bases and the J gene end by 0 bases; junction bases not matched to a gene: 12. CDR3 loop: CATGTGLADSSYEQYF. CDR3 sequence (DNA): TGTGCCACCGGAACAGGACTAGCCGATAGCTCCTACGAGCAGTACTTC.

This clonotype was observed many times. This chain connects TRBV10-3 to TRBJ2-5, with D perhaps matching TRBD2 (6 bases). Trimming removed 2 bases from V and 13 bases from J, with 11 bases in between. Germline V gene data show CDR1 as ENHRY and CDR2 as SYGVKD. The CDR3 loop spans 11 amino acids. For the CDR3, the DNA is TGTGCCATCAGTGAGGGGGGGAATTCGTACTTC. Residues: CAISEGGNSYF.

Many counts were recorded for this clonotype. The DNA for the CDR3 is TGTGCCAGCAGCCCAGAGGCCGGCAATCAAGAGACCCAGTACTTC. This translates into CASSPEAGNQETQYF. This chain links TRBV11-2 with TRBJ2-5; D gene uncertain. V was pared by 5 bases and J by 2 bases, with 15 bases between. The CDR3 covers 15 residues. Germline CDR1 and CDR2: SGHAT and FQNNGV.

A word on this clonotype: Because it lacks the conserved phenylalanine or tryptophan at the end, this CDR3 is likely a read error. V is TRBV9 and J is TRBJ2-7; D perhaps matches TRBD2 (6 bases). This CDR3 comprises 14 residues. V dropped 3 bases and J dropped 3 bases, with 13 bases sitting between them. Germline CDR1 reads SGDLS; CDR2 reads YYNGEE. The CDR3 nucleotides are TGTGCCAGCAGCGAGACGGGGGACGGCTACGAGCAGTACTCC. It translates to CASSETGDGYEQYS.

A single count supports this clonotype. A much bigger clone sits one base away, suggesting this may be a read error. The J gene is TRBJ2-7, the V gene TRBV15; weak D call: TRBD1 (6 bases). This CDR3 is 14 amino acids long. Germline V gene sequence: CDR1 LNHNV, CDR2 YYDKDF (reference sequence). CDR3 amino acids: CAASRGQSSYEQYF. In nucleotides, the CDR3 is TGTGCCGCCAGCAGAGGACAGAGCTCCTACGAGCAGTACTTC.